A selection of T cell receptor beta chains follows, all from one sample in a study of blood T cell repertoires in COVID-19. Method: immunoSEQ multiplex PCR; TCRdb's copy keeps in-frame clones and lacks some. This table has about 140,000 clones, around 88% appearing once. The sample consisted of peripheral blood. All receptors come from a woman aged 60-70 years with acute or convalescent COVID-19. Each CDR3 is given with its conserved first and last residue. A D gene is named only where the DNA matches it firmly.

d_gene	v_gene	j_gene	CDR3aa	CDR3nt
TRBD2	TRBV28	TRBJ2-5	CASQSGGAAETQYF	TGTGCCAGCCAGAGCGGGGGGGCCGCGGAGACCCAGTACTTC
TRBD1	TRBV5-1	TRBJ2-7	CASSLAGTGDEQYF	TGCGCCAGCAGCTTGGCCGGGACAGGGGACGAGCAGTACTTC
NA	TRBV28	TRBJ1-6	CASTEGGGNSPLHF	TGTGCCAGCACCGAGGGGGGGGGTAATTCACCCCTCCACTTT
NA	TRBV28	TRBJ2-7	CASSLNYPTMGARDEQYF	TGTGCCAGCAGTTTAAATTACCCCACAATGGGGGCGAGGGACGAGCAGTACTTC
TRBD2	TRBV20-1	TRBJ2-3	CSASGTSRDTDTQYF	TGCAGTGCTAGTGGGACTAGCAGAGACACAGATACGCAGTATTTT
TRBD2	TRBV7-3	TRBJ2-2	CASSGDSGGRTGELFF	TGTGCCAGCAGCGGAGATAGCGGGGGGCGCACCGGGGAGCTGTTTTTT
TRBD1	TRBV6-7	TRBJ1-2	CASSYSRHRGGYGYTF	TGTGCCAGCAGTTACTCGAGGCACAGGGGTGGGTATGGCTACACCTTC
NA	TRBV9	TRBJ1-4	CASSVELQATNEKLFF	TGTGCCAGCAGCGTAGAGTTACAGGCAACTAATGAAAAACTGTTTTTT
TRBD2	TRBV24-1	TRBJ2-1	CAIILARYNEQFF	TGTGCCATCATACTAGCGCGATACAATGAGCAGTTCTTC
NA	TRBV27	TRBJ2-5	CASSFSYGGETQYF	TGTGCCAGCAGTTTTAGTTACGGAGGAGAGACCCAGTACTTC
NA	TRBV7-9	TRBJ2-5	CASSFEDLDFYRNQETQYF	TGTGCCAGCAGCTTTGAGGACTTAGACTTCTATCGAAATCAAGAGACCCAGTACTTC
NA	TRBV5-8	TRBJ1-2	CASSLAGGQKNGYTF	TGTGCCAGCAGCTTGGCGGGGGGGCAGAAGAATGGCTACACCTTC
NA	TRBV6-2/TRBV6-3	TRBJ1-2	CASSYSSGRVDYGYTF	TGTGCCAGCAGTTACTCGTCGGGCAGGGTAGACTATGGCTACACCTTC
NA	TRBV7-9	TRBJ2-3	CASSHNAGGGSTDTQYF	TGTGCCAGCAGCCACAACGCGGGCGGAGGGAGCACAGATACGCAGTATTTT
TRBD2	TRBV6-6	TRBJ2-3	CAGAGGVADTQYF	TGTGCCGGAGCGGGGGGCGTTGCAGATACGCAGTATTTT
NA	TRBV12-3/TRBV12-4	TRBJ1-1	CASSFQMNTEAFF	TGTGCCAGCAGTTTCCAGATGAACACTGAAGCTTTCTTT
TRBD1	TRBV4-1	TRBJ1-3	CASSQDHRDRGYTIYF	TGCGCCAGCAGCCAAGATCACCGGGACAGGGGATACACCATATATTTT
NA	TRBV5-1	TRBJ1-4	CASSLSGTIFAQNEKLFF	TGCGCCAGCAGCCTGTCAGGCACCATATTTGCGCAAAATGAAAAACTGTTTTTT
NA	TRBV19	TRBJ1-5	CASSILQRMGQPQHF	TGTGCCAGTAGTATTCTACAGAGAATGGGTCAGCCCCAGCATTTT
NA	TRBV5-6	TRBJ1-4	CASSLYLWGGDEKLFF	TGTGCCAGCAGCTTGTACCTATGGGGGGGTGATGAAAAACTGTTTTTT